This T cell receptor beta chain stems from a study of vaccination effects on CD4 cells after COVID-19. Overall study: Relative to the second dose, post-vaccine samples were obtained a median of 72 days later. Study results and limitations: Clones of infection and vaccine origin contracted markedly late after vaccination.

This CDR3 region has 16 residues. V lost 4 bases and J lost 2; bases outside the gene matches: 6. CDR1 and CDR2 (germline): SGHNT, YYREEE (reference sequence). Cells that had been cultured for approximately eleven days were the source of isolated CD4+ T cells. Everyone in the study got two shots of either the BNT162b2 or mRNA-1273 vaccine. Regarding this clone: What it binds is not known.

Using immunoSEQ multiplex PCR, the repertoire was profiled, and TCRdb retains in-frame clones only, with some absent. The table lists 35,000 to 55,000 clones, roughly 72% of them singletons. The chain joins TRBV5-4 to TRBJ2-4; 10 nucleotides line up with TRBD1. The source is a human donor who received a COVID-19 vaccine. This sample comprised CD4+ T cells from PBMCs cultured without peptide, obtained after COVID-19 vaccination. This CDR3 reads CASSPRDRGTKNIQYF. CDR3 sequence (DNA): TGTGCCAGCAGCCCTAGGGACAGGGGAACCAAAAACATTCAGTACTTC.